The present TCR beta chain was sequenced within a study of shared clonotypes between healthy human individuals. Looking at the study overall: The donor pool was made up of a couple of women and a few men aged 18 to 49.

Between the trimmed V and J ends, which lost 0 bases and 2 bases, there was a span of 11 bases. Germline CDR1 is SGHDN and CDR2 is FVKESK. CDR3 length: 15 amino acids. Measured with immunoSEQ multiplex PCR; TCRdb has only the in-frame clones, and not every one. The data show nearly 750,000 clones, with 72% seen just once and around 1.7% held by the top ten. This sequence originates from a woman aged 30 to 39 in good health. This chain links TRBV14 with TRBJ2-7; the D call may be TRBD1 or TRBD2 (6 bases each). Sequenced input: memory CD4+ T cells sorted from blood. The subset here: CD45RA-negative fraction. For the CDR3, the DNA is TGTGCCAGCAGCCAAGATAGGGGGGCTCCCTACGAGCAGTACTTC. Amino acid sequence: CASSQDRGAPYEQYF.